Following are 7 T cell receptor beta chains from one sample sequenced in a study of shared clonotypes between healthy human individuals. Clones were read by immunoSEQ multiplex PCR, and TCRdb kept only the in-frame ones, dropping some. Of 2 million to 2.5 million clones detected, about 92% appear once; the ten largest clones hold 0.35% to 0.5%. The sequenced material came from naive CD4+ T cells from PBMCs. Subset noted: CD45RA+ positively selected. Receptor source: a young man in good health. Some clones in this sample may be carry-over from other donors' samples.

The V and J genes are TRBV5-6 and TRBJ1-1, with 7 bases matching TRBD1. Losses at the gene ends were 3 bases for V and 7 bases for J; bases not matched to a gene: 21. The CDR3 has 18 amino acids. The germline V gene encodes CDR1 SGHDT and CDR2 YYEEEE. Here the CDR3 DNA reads TGTGCCAGCAGCTCTCTCGGGCGCTTGGGGAGGGGGCATGATGAAGCTTTCTTT. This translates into CASSSLGRLGRGHDEAFF.

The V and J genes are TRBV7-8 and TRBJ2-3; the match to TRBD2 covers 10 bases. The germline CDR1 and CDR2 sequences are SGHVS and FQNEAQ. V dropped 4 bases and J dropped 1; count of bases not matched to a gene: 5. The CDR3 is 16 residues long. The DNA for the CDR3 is TGTGCCAGCAGCTCCTACCTAGCGGGGGGCACAGATACGCAGTATTTT. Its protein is CASSSYLAGGTDTQYF.

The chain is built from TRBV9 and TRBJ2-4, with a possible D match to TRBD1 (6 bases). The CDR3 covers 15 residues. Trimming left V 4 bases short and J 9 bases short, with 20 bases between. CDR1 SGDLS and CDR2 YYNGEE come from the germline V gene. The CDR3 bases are TGTGCCAGCAGCCCCAGGACTGACCTAGGGGGCATTCAGTACTTC. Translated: CASSPRTDLGGIQYF. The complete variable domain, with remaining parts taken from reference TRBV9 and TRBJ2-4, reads DSGVTQTPKHLITATGQRVTLRCSPRSGDLSVYWYQQSLDQGLQFLIQYYNGEERAKGNILERFSAQQFPDLHSELNLSSLELGDSALYFCASSPRTDLGGIQYFGAGTRLSVL.

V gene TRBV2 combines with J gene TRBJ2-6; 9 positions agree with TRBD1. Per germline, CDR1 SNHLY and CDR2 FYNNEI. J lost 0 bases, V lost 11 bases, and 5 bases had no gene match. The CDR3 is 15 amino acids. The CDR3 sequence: CARRGQGSGANVLTF. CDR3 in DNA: TGTGCCCGAAGGGGACAGGGCTCTGGGGCCAACGTCCTGACTTTC.

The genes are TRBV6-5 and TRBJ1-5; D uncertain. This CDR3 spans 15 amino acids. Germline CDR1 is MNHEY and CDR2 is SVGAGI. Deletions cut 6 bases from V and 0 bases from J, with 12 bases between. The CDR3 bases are TGTGCCAGCAGACTAGGAGGGCATAGCAATCAGCCCCAGCATTTT. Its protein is CASRLGGHSNQPQHF.

This chain's CDR3 is CASSLSLGLAGGLVTQYF. CDR3 nucleotide sequence: TGTGCCAGCAGCTTATCCCTTGGGCTAGCGGGAGGTTTGGTTACGCAGTATTTT. The rearrangement links TRBV7-9 to TRBJ2-3; the match to TRBD2 covers 11 bases. The CDR3 has 18 residues. The junction had 15 bases not matched to a gene; V was cut back by 2 bases and J by 8 bases. Germline V gene sequence: CDR1 SEHNR, CDR2 FQNEAQ (reference sequence).

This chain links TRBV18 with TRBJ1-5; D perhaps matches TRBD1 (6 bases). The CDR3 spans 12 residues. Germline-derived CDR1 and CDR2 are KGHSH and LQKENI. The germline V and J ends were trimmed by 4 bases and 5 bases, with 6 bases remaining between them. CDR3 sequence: CASSQGDQPQHF. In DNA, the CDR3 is TGTGCCAGCTCACAGGGGGATCAGCCCCAGCATTTT.